The sequence of this T cell receptor beta chain was determined in a study of CD8 T cells in Susac syndrome. In regard to this clonotype: The antigen remains unidentified.

Regarding the study as a whole: Acknowledgment was made by the study that its TCR sequencing and HLA analysis involved a relatively small number of individuals.

RNA in amounts of roughly 0.45 to 1 ug was reverse transcribed with random hexamers. TCRdb re-called the immunoSEQ multiplex PCR reads through MiXCR, storing one row per CDR3 protein. The table has 100,000 to 150,000 distinct CDR3 sequences, around 94% seen once. There are 15 residues in the CDR3. V lost 1 base to trimming and J lost 1 base, with 14 bases between them. Germline V gene sequence: CDR1 DFQATT, CDR2 SNEGSKA (reference sequence). This sequence joins TRBV20-1 and TRBJ2-7, with a possible D match to TRBD1 (5 bases). The sequence came from a human donor with Susac syndrome. Specimen: CD8+ T cells from PBMCs. The CDR3 DNA sequence: TGCAGTGCTAGAGGGGTCTGGACACCATCCTACGAGCAGTACTTC. Its protein is CSARGVWTPSYEQYF.